This T cell receptor beta chain derives from a study of shared clonotypes between healthy human individuals (dated by TCRdb to the early 2020s). Notes on the research overall: A couple of women and a few men aged 18 to 49 years were included in the cohort. For each donor, three plates each were used for CD4 naive and CD4 memory, two plates were used for CD8 naive, and one plate was used for CD8 memory. Blood TCR repertoires of a handful of healthy adults were deeply sequenced to estimate repertoire size and the extent of clonotype sharing between individuals. To increase sequencing depth and limit assay-specific biases, TCR repertoire library preparation and sequencing were carried out by different laboratories using diverse techniques. Each donor's leukapheresis produced roughly between about 0.9 and 9.5 billion PBMCs. Broader findings and caveats from the paper: Sampling was limited to blood, and TCR repertoires in tissue likely differ from TCR repertoires in blood. About 4.5% of naive CD4, 3.5% of naive CD8, 2% to 2.5% of memory CD4, and 0.4% of memory CD8 clonotypes were shared across a few donors. Higher generation probabilities were observed for clonotypes shared by all four sorted-subset donors than for non-shared clonotypes. Rarefaction of sorted-subset datasets indicated incomplete sequencing despite the large sequencing depth. The small number of donors limited the genetic and exposure-history diversity represented. Pairwise subsampling led to the expectation that sequencing depth would affect the degree of clonotype sharing among donors. Larger estimated clonotype richness was generally found for naive subsets than for memory subsets.

Concerning this clone itself: Its antigen is not yet known. Qualities for individual bases were not recorded, and no much larger clone is one base off.

Using the deep immunoSEQ assay, multiplex PCR amplified TCR CDR3 regions from genomic DNA. Genomic DNA extracted from each cell subset was distributed evenly over all wells of several immunoSEQ 96-well plates, and each plate served as one replicate. For sorted subsets, around 200 ng genomic DNA, equal to tens of thousands of T cell genomes, was loaded into each replicate PCR. Purified libraries were measured with a Qubit 3.0 fluorometer, size-checked on a Bioanalyzer 2100, and measured again with the KAPA Library Quantification kit. Every immunoSEQ 96-well plate was sequenced on a separate single-read 150-cycle Illumina NextSeq 550 flow cell. In the original analysis: The immunoSEQ output contained only junctional sequences without quality scores, so filtering could not match that applied to full-length reads. Sequences were annotated with PyIR, a Python wrapper for IgBLAST v1.9, using IMGT germline references to assign V/J genes and CDR3. Reads with weak V/J assignments (E-value above 1e-6), missing CDR3, stop codons, out-of-frame junctions, or ambiguous translated residues were removed. A V3J clonotype was defined by an identical inferred V gene, J gene, and CDR3 amino acid sequence. The percentage overlap between two repertoires was calculated by dividing the number of shared unique clonotypes by the size of the smaller repertoire. Richness of each repertoire was evaluated using RTK rarefaction, the Chao1 estimator, and Recon v2.1 estimates of unobserved clonotypes. Generation probabilities were computed with OLGA for all TCRbeta clonotypes obtained by the gDNA method from a few donors. The immuneACCESS repertoire file appears here via TCRdb, limited to in-frame rearrangements. These files lack a portion of the clones; in checked studies, under half of the deficit traces to unresolved V genes, and the cause of the others is not known. V and J calls plus clone size are reproduced from that table; the DNA served to infer D and trimming. The sample includes about 1.1 million clones, with 70% to 85% observed a single time. About 0.89% of the sample rests with the top ten.

Based on the germline V gene (reference sequence), the CDR1 and CDR2 sequences are LNHNV and YYDKDF. The junction shows trimming of 1 base on V and 5 bases on J, and the gene matches do not reach 5 bases of it. The CDR3, cysteine through phenylalanine, is 15 amino acids long. Kept here is only the CDR3 DNA, which spans 45 bases and is read in frame from base 1. Donors were healthy HIV-negative adults with no recently reported acute infections or vaccinations. All donors were Caucasian adults living in Nashville, Tennessee, USA. Magnetic negative selection was used to enrich CD4+ T cells, after which naive cells were positively selected on CD45RA and the negative fraction became the memory subset. After blood collection by leukapheresis, PBMCs were isolated using Ficoll-Histopaque density gradient centrifugation and then cryopreserved in the vapor phase of liquid nitrogen. Analytical flow cytometry was used to check the purity and quantity of every magnetically sorted T cell population. From each sorted fraction, genomic DNA was isolated and quantified by UV absorbance on a Nanodrop 2000c.

The sequence derives from a man aged 18 to 35 in good health. Some clones in this sample may be carry-over from other donors' samples. Sequencing was carried out using memory CD4+ T cells from PBMCs. The cell subset or site label on this specimen signifies: CD45RA-negative fraction. The rearranged segments are TRBV15 and TRBJ2-7, with 10 bases in between that match TRBD1. The DNA sequence follows: TGTGCCACCAGCAGAGGAGGGACAGGGGAGAACGAGCAGTACTTC. This sequence encodes CATSRGGTGENEQYF.